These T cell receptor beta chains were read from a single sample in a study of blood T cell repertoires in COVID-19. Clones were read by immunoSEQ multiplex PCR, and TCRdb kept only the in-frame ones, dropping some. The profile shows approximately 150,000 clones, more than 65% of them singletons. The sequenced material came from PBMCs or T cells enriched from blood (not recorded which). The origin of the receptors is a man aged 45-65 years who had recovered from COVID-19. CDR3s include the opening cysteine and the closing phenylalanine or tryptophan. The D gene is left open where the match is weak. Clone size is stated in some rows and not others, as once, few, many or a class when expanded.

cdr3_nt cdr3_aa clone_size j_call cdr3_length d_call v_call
TGTGCCAGTAGAGAGACAGGCAGGGCTGGTGGCTACACCTTC CASRETGRAGGYTF once TRBJ1-2 14 NA TRBV19
TGTGCCAGCATGAGCGGGGGTTGGGCAGATACGCAGTATTTT CASMSGGWADTQYF NA TRBJ2-3 14 TRBD2 TRBV5-5
TGTGCCAGCAGGGCCGCAACACCGCCAAATTCACCCCTCCACTTT CASRAATPPNSPLHF NA TRBJ1-6 15 NA TRBV2
TGTGCCAGCAGCCCCCTCTCACAGGTTGTGGCTTCACCCCTCCACTTT CASSPLSQVVASPLHF NA TRBJ1-6 16 NA TRBV7-8
TGCGCCAGCAGCTTGGACGGGACTTTCCCAGCTACGCAGTATTTT CASSLDGTFPATQYF NA TRBJ2-3 15 NA TRBV5-1
TGTGCCAGCAGCTTCGGACAGGGGGAGGCGAATGAAAAACTGTTTTTT CASSFGQGEANEKLFF NA TRBJ1-4 16 TRBD1 TRBV5-5
TGTGCCAGCAGACGACAGGGGGATATGAACACTGAAGCTTTCTTT CASRRQGDMNTEAFF NA TRBJ1-1 15 TRBD1 TRBV6-5
TGCAGTGCTAGTCGGTCCTTGGCCAAAAGAGGGGAGACCCAGTACTTC CSASRSLAKRGETQYF NA TRBJ2-5 16 NA TRBV20-1
TGTGCCAGCAGTGAATTGACTTTTTACGAGCAGTACTTC CASSELTFYEQYF NA TRBJ2-7 13 NA TRBV2
TGTGCCAGCAGTTCCTCCCGCGGGGCTGAAGCTTTCTTT CASSSSRGAEAFF NA TRBJ1-1 13 NA TRBV12-3/TRBV12-4
TGTGCCAGCAGCTCCAGGGGGACTGGGGCCAACGTCCTGACTTTC CASSSRGTGANVLTF NA TRBJ2-6 15 TRBD1 TRBV7-3
TGTGCCAGCAGCCAAGATCGTAGCGGGAAAGAGACCCAGTACTTC CASSQDRSGKETQYF NA TRBJ2-5 15 TRBD2 TRBV14
TGTGCCAGCAGTTTAGGGGGCGGACCTGGGGACACCATATATTTT CASSLGGGPGDTIYF NA TRBJ1-3 15 NA TRBV27
TGTGCCAGCACCCTAGCGGGGTCCTGGGCTGAGACCCAGTACTTC CASTLAGSWAETQYF NA TRBJ2-5 15 TRBD2 TRBV3-1/TRBV3-2
TGTGCCAGCAGTCGCAAAGACTGGGACAGAACCTTC CASSRKDWDRTF NA TRBJ1-2 12 TRBD1 TRBV6-5
TGTGCCAGCAGCCAGGACAGGGGAGGGCCGAACACTGAAGCTTTCTTT CASSQDRGGPNTEAFF NA TRBJ1-1 16 TRBD1 TRBV3-1/TRBV3-2
TGTGCCAGCAGCCGCGCGGGACAGCGGGGGATGAACATTCAGTACTTC CASSRAGQRGMNIQYF NA TRBJ2-4 16 NA TRBV3-1/TRBV3-2
TGTGCCAGCAGTCGGGTTCGGGACGAGCAGTACTTC CASSRVRDEQYF NA TRBJ2-7 12 NA TRBV3-1/TRBV3-2
TGCGCCAGCAGCCGAGAAATTGAGGGGGCCTATAGCAATCAGCCCCAGCATTTT CASSREIEGAYSNQPQHF NA TRBJ1-5 18 TRBD1 TRBV4-1
TGTGCCAGCAGCCAAACTTATGAGCCCTATGGCTACACCTTC CASSQTYEPYGYTF NA TRBJ1-2 14 NA TRBV5-8
TGTGCCAGCAGGGGACAAAACTATGGCTACACCTTC CASRGQNYGYTF NA TRBJ1-2 12 NA TRBV6-4
TGCGCCAGCAGCTCAGGGATCGGAAACACCATATATTTT CASSSGIGNTIYF NA TRBJ1-3 13 NA TRBV5-1
TGTGCCAGCAGCTTATGGTTTGCGGGGGGGCCGGGTGAGCAGTTCTTC CASSLWFAGGPGEQFF NA TRBJ2-1 16 TRBD2 TRBV7-2
TGTGCCAGCAGTGAAGGGCACTCCTATAATTCACCCCTCCACTTT CASSEGHSYNSPLHF NA TRBJ1-6 15 NA TRBV6-1
TGTGCCAGCAGCCCACCCGGGACAGGGGTTCGAGAAGCTTTCTTT CASSPPGTGVREAFF few TRBJ1-1 15 TRBD1 TRBV28
TGTGCCAGCACCGACCCCCGGGAACGAGATACGCAGTATTTT CASTDPRERDTQYF NA TRBJ2-3 14 NA TRBV28
TGTGCCTGGAGTGTATCAGGCAAGGTTTCAGCTTTCTTT CAWSVSGKVSAFF once TRBJ1-1 13 NA TRBV30
TGTGCCAGCAGCCAACTAGCGGGGCCCTCCTACGAGCAGTACTTC CASSQLAGPSYEQYF once TRBJ2-7 15 TRBD2 TRBV3-1/TRBV3-2